These 10 T cell receptor beta chains were all obtained from the same sample, sequenced in a study of blood T cell repertoires in COVID-19. Assay: immunoSEQ multiplex PCR; the TCRdb copy retains only in-frame clones and omits some. The profile shows fewer than 150,000 clones, approximately 90% of them singletons. What was sequenced was peripheral blood. The receptors stem from an older woman who had recovered from COVID-19.

This clone showed up just once. The V gene is TRBV28, the J gene TRBJ1-5, with 7 bases matching TRBD1. The CDR3 runs 15 residues. Per the germline V gene, CDR1 is MDHEN and CDR2 is SYDVKM. With V trimmed by 6 bases and J by 0 bases, 5 bases remained unmatched. CDR3 nucleotides: TGTGCCAGCAGACGGGACAGCTATAGCAATCAGCCCCAGCATTTT. It codes for CASRRDSYSNQPQHF. The full variable domain, in which reference TRBV28 and TRBJ1-5 provide the parts outside the CDR3, is DVKVTQSSRYLVKRTGEKVFLECVQDMDHENMFWYRQDPGLGLRLIYFSYDVKMKEKGDIPEGYSVSREKKERFSLILESASTNQTSMYLCASRRDSYSNQPQHFGDGTRLSIL.

This clone was recorded only once. The rearrangement uses TRBV6-5 and TRBJ1-1; D might be TRBD1 (6 bases). V gave up 9 bases and J gave up 4 bases, with 15 bases separating them. Germline lookup yields CDR1 MNHEY and CDR2 SVGAGI. This CDR3 spans 13 amino acids. The CDR3 DNA is TGTGCCAGTGGCGGGGGCGACGGCACTGAAGCTTTCTTT. This translates into CASGGGDGTEAFF.

The genes are TRBV6-2 or TRBV6-3 and TRBJ2-2, with TRBD2 matching 7 bases. Per the germline V gene, CDR1 is MNHEY and CDR2 is SVGEGT. V lost 0 bases to trimming and J lost 5 bases; unmatched junction nucleotides: 3. The CDR3 length is 15 residues. The DNA for the CDR3 is TGTGCCAGCAGTTACTCTCTAGCGGCTACCGGGGAGCTGTTTTTT. Translation: CASSYSLAATGELFF.

The rearrangement links TRBV28 to TRBJ2-7; 8 nucleotides agree with TRBD2. CDR1 is MDHEN, CDR2 SYDVKM, per germline. The CDR3 spans 14 residues. V was pared by 5 bases and J by 2 bases, with 5 bases of the junction left unmatched. In nucleotides, the CDR3 is TGTGCCAGCAGTCCCAACGGGGGGGCCTACGAGCAGTACTTC. As protein: CASSPNGGAYEQYF.

In this sample, this clone turned up a few times. The chain has TRBV27 and TRBJ2-2, with D unresolved. CDR1 and CDR2 from the germline V gene are MNHEY and SMNVEV (reference sequence). This CDR3 comprises 14 residues. V was trimmed by 3 bases and J by 6 bases, leaving 11 bases between them. The DNA for the CDR3 is TGTGCCAGCAGTTTCTCCGTCCGGGCCGGGGAGCTGTTTTTT. Translation: CASSFSVRAGELFF.

This rearrangement joins TRBV28 to TRBJ1-1; no firm D call. V lost 6 bases and J 1 base, leaving 21 bases between the germline ends. The CDR3 has 17 amino acids. CDR1 is MDHEN, CDR2 SYDVKM, per germline. The CDR3 sequence: CASSSTSTPSWNTEAFF. CDR3 nucleotide sequence: TGTGCCAGCAGCAGTACCTCGACACCCAGTTGGAACACTGAAGCTTTCTTT.

CDR3 sequence: CASSQGTGRFAGNTIYF. The CDR3 DNA is TGTGCCAGCAGCCAAGGGACAGGGAGATTTGCTGGAAACACCATATATTTT. The V and J genes are TRBV3-1 (or the pseudogene TRBV3-2) and TRBJ1-3; 8 nucleotides align to TRBD1. J was trimmed by 2 bases and V by 1 base; bases with no gene match: 7. This CDR3 contains 17 residues. Looked up from germline, CDR1 is LGHDT and CDR2 is YNNKEL (reference sequence).

This clone was seen just once. The chain employs TRBV28 and TRBJ2-4, with 7 bases that match TRBD1. The CDR3 contains 14 residues. Germline CDR1 is MDHEN and CDR2 is SYDVKM. V lost 6 bases, J lost 1 base, and 3 bases stayed unmatched. For the CDR3, the DNA is TGTGCCAGCAGCCTACAGGGGGCCAAAAACATTCAGTACTTC. This sequence encodes CASSLQGAKNIQYF.

Only a few counts were recorded for this clone. This sequence joins TRBV6-2 or TRBV6-3 and TRBJ2-1; no firm D call. CDR1 is MNHEY and CDR2 is SVGEGT in the germline V gene. The CDR3 sequence is 15 residues long. Trimming removed 2 bases at V and 0 bases at J, with 8 bases between. Here the CDR3 DNA reads TGTGCCAGCAGTTACGACTCCAGCTCCTACAATGAGCAGTTCTTC. It translates to CASSYDSSSYNEQFF.

The V call is TRBV24-1, the J call TRBJ1-2; TRBD1 is a possible D gene (5 bases). Trimming took off 2 bases at V and 4 bases at J, with 40 bases between the two ends. The CDR3 spans 24 residues. CDR1 is KGHDR and CDR2 is SFDVKD in the germline V gene. Written as DNA, the CDR3 is TGTGCCACCAGTGATTCCGGGCCTTTTGGGGACGCGGGACCAAAGACACGATCCTTCTATGGCTACACCTTC. Its protein product is CATSDSGPFGDAGPKTRSFYGYTF.